The TCR beta chain under discussion was sequenced for a study of blood T cells in healthy people across ages. The study's findings and limits: Roughly linear age-related decline in beta diversity appeared, significant by age approximately 43.

Per the germline V gene, CDR1 is MGHDK and CDR2 is SYGVNS. This CDR3 is built from 17 residues. Deletions cut 3 bases from V and 4 bases from J, with 21 bases between. Primers used in a second PCR of about 6 to 12 cycles were a sample-barcoded 5' primer and a J-beta primer mix. TCRdb reanalysed the 5' RACE reads using MiXCR and keeps one entry per CDR3 protein. This table holds 650,000 or so distinct CDR3 sequences, over 40% found once. Comments on this clonotype: The antigen remains undetermined.

Caucasian, healthy and from Russia, the donors were aged between 6 and 90. The chain has TRBV25-1 and TRBJ1-2; D is perhaps TRBD1 (5 bases). This receptor was identified in a woman over 75 in good health. The source material was blood. CDR3 in amino acids: CASSDPKKRGLGYGYTF. The CDR3 DNA reads as TGTGCCAGCAGTGATCCCAAGAAAAGGGGTTTGGGCTATGGCTACACCTTC.